The rows below give T cell receptor beta chains drawn from one sample of a study of T cells in Graves' hyperthyroidism and ophthalmopathy. TCRdb reprocessed the multiplex PCR reads via MiXCR and lists one record per CDR3 protein. The data hold 300,000 to 450,000 distinct CDR3 sequences, with about 15% observed a single time. The source material was blood. These receptors came from a woman in her thirties with Graves' ophthalmopathy. Each CDR3 is given with its conserved first and last residue. D genes are given only for firm matches. Size values are once, few and many counts, or a class for expanded clones, and some rows have none.

cdr3_length clone_size d_call j_call v_call cdr3_aa cdr3_nt
15 many TRBD2 TRBJ2-1 TRBV20-1 CSAPTSGGGYNEQFF TGCAGTGCACCTACTAGCGGGGGCGGTTACAATGAGCAGTTCTTC
13 many TRBD1 TRBJ1-1 TRBV2 CASVGQMNTEAFF TGTGCCAGCGTGGGACAGATGAACACTGAAGCTTTCTTT
15 few TRBD1 TRBJ2-2 TRBV24-1 CATSEETGGIGELFF TGTGCCACCAGTGAGGAGACAGGGGGAATCGGGGAGCTGTTTTTT
12 - TRBD1 TRBJ2-7 TRBV20-1 CSAEGQPFEQYF TGCAGTGCTGAGGGACAGCCTTTTGAGCAGTACTTC
14 many - TRBJ2-1 TRBV20-1 CSAATLGSYNEQFF TGCAGTGCCGCGACGCTAGGATCCTACAATGAGCAGTTCTTC
13 many - TRBJ2-7 TRBV28 CASSPGPNYEQYF TGTGCCAGCAGCCCGGGACCGAACTACGAGCAGTACTTC
15 many - TRBJ2-1 TRBV11-2 CASSPRARPSNEQFF TGTGCCAGCAGCCCTAGGGCCAGGCCCTCGAATGAGCAGTTCTTC
16 - TRBD2 TRBJ2-1 TRBV3-1 CASSQRTSGVYNEQFF TGTGCCAGCAGCCAGCGGACTAGCGGGGTTTACAATGAGCAGTTCTTC
15 many - TRBJ1-1 TRBV5-8 CASSFGAQVNTEAFF TGTGCCAGCAGCTTCGGGGCCCAGGTGAACACTGAAGCTTTCTTT
13 many - TRBJ2-7 TRBV12-3/TRBV12-4 CASSLALGSEQYF TGTGCCAGCAGTTTAGCTCTTGGTTCCGAGCAGTACTTC
17 many TRBD2 TRBJ2-7 TRBV28 CASSRGLAGVKTYEQYF TGTGCCAGCAGCCGAGGACTAGCGGGGGTCAAAACCTACGAGCAGTACTTC
16 many TRBD1 TRBJ1-1 TRBV12-3/TRBV12-4 CASSFMGQLENTEAFF TGTGCCAGCAGTTTTATGGGACAGCTAGAGAACACTGAAGCTTTCTTT
14 - TRBD1 TRBJ1-6 TRBV6-1 CASSTGTVNSPLHF TGTGCCAGCAGTACCGGGACAGTTAATTCACCCCTCCACTTT
13 many TRBD2 TRBJ2-1 TRBV5-1 CASSYGTINEQFF TGCGCCAGCAGCTACGGGACTATCAATGAGCAGTTCTTC
18 - - TRBJ2-3 TRBV2 CASSEVIMGRVTTDTQYF TGTGCCAGCAGTGAAGTAATTATGGGGCGGGTAACCACAGATACGCAGTATTTT
16 once - TRBJ1-5 TRBV19 CASSMGRYGGNQPQHF TGTGCCAGTAGTATGGGGCGATATGGGGGCAATCAGCCCCAGCATTTT
14 many - TRBJ2-5 TRBV18 CASTRALLQETQYF TGTGCCAGCACTAGAGCACTACTGCAAGAGACCCAGTACTTC
15 many TRBD2 TRBJ2-1 TRBV7-9 CASSPASGVYNEQFF TGTGCCAGCAGCCCGGCTAGCGGGGTCTACAATGAGCAGTTCTTC
14 few TRBD1 TRBJ2-5 TRBV28 CASSRTGSVGTQYF TGTGCCAGTAGTCGGACAGGGTCGGTGGGGACCCAGTACTTC
15 few - TRBJ1-4 TRBV28 CASSPSRGRHEKLFF TGTGCCAGCAGCCCCTCCCGGGGGCGGCATGAAAAACTGTTTTTT
15 few TRBD1 TRBJ2-3 TRBV9 CASTDQDRGSDTQYF TGTGCCAGCACCGACCAGGACAGGGGGTCAGATACGCAGTATTTT
16 many TRBD2 TRBJ2-1 TRBV6-1 CASSSGLSGYSNEQFF TGTGCCAGCAGTTCGGGGCTTAGCGGGTATTCCAATGAGCAGTTCTTC
15 - - TRBJ1-1 TRBV15 CATSRVGRRFSDAFF TGTGCCACCAGCAGAGTGGGCAGAAGGTTTTCCGATGCTTTCTTT
13 - - TRBJ2-3 TRBV7-3 CASSFRHGDTQYF TGTGCCAGCAGTTTCAGGCATGGAGATACGCAGTATTTT
16 - TRBD1 TRBJ2-2 TRBV6-5 CASSYAGTGYLGELFF TGTGCCAGCAGTTACGCCGGGACAGGGTATCTCGGGGAGCTGTTTTTT
12 many - TRBJ1-1 TRBV12-3/TRBV12-4 CASSGRPTEAFF TGTGCCAGCAGTGGGAGACCCACTGAAGCTTTCTTT
16 - - TRBJ1-6 TRBV5-1 CASSLGDNGWNSPLHF TGCGCCAGCAGCTTAGGGGATAACGGCTGGAATTCACCCCTCCACTTT
15 many - TRBJ2-3 TRBV11-2 CASSPVKEFTDTQYF TGTGCCAGCAGCCCGGTCAAGGAGTTTACAGATACGCAGTATTTT
11 few - TRBJ1-6 TRBV6-1 CASKRTGSPHF TGTGCCAGCAAGAGAACGGGGTCTCCCCACTTT
12 many - TRBJ1-4 TRBV3-1 CASRGKDEKLFF TGTGCCAGCAGGGGTAAGGATGAAAAACTGTTTTTT
15 many TRBD1 TRBJ1-1 TRBV5-6 CASSPAGGLNTEAFF TGTGCCAGCAGCCCGGCAGGGGGATTGAACACTGAAGCTTTCTTT
18 many - TRBJ2-2 TRBV3-1 CASSQDTFAGTNTGELFF TGTGCCAGCAGCCAAGACACCTTTGCGGGGACGAACACCGGGGAGCTGTTTTTT
15 - TRBD1 TRBJ2-3 TRBV2 CASSEVGRGWDTQYF TGTGCCAGCAGTGAAGTGGGCAGGGGGTGGGATACGCAGTATTTT
15 - - TRBJ2-5 TRBV14 CASSHGHKRKETQYF TGTGCCAGCAGCCACGGACATAAACGAAAAGAGACCCAGTACTTC
15 - - TRBJ1-1 TRBV19 CASSPWTDGQTEAFF TGTGCCAGTAGTCCCTGGACGGACGGCCAAACTGAAGCTTTCTTT
13 - - TRBJ1-2 TRBV6-1 CASSEYRTYGYTF TGTGCCAGCAGTGAATACAGAACCTATGGCTACACCTTC
15 - - TRBJ1-4 TRBV6-9 CASSYVRGSNEKLFF TGTGCCAGCAGTTACGTAAGGGGTTCTAATGAAAAACTGTTTTTT
13 many TRBD1 TRBJ1-3 TRBV9 CASSAAQGDTIYF TGTGCCAGCAGCGCGGCACAGGGGGACACCATATATTTT
15 many - TRBJ1-4 TRBV18 CASSSRTAPNEKLFF TGTGCCAGCTCATCTCGGACAGCACCAAATGAAAAACTGTTTTTT
15 many - TRBJ2-3 TRBV12-3/TRBV12-4 CASSDGGLHTDTQYF TGTGCCAGCAGCGATGGGGGACTTCACACAGATACGCAGTATTTT
16 many - TRBJ2-3 TRBV18 CASSPNWAGSSDTQYF TGTGCCAGCTCACCAAACTGGGCAGGGTCATCAGATACGCAGTATTTT
15 few TRBD1 TRBJ1-2 TRBV15 CATSKTTGDRYGYTF TGTGCCACCAGCAAAACAACAGGGGACCGCTATGGCTACACCTTC
14 many - TRBJ2-3 TRBV27 CASSLSTSTDTQYF TGTGCCAGCAGTTTATCGACTAGCACAGATACGCAGTATTTT
18 many - TRBJ2-3 TRBV4-2 CASSPLTRGRTSTDTQYF TGTGCCAGCAGCCCTTTAACTCGGGGACGAACTAGCACAGATACGCAGTATTTT
15 many - TRBJ2-5 TRBV4-2 CASSQESPEVGTQYF TGTGCCAGCAGCCAAGAATCTCCTGAGGTTGGGACCCAGTACTTC
13 many - TRBJ1-1 TRBV29-1 CSVDGVGNTEAFF TGCAGCGTTGACGGCGTTGGGAACACTGAAGCTTTCTTT
15 - - TRBJ1-5 TRBV19 CASLDGGGQNQPQHF TGTGCCAGCCTTGACGGAGGGGGTCAGAATCAGCCCCAGCATTTT
18 - TRBD1 TRBJ2-1 TRBV28 CASTSGTGAKSSYNEQFF TGTGCCAGCACCTCCGGGACAGGGGCGAAGAGCTCCTACAATGAGCAGTTCTTC
15 many TRBD1 TRBJ2-2 TRBV28 CASSFPGTATGELFF TGTGCCAGCAGTTTTCCGGGGACAGCCACCGGGGAGCTGTTTTTT
14 many - TRBJ1-1 TRBV5-1 CASRLTGMNTEAFF TGCGCCAGCAGACTAACAGGGATGAACACTGAAGCTTTCTTT
16 few - TRBJ1-5 TRBV4-1 CASSQTPPSSNQPQHF TGCGCCAGCAGCCAAACCCCTCCCAGCAGCAATCAGCCCCAGCATTTT
18 - - TRBJ2-3 TRBV25-1 CASSDQRVFLRGGNAQYF TGTGCCAGCAGTGACCAGCGGGTGTTTCTCAGGGGCGGGAATGCGCAGTATTTT
15 many TRBD2 TRBJ2-1 TRBV28 CASSLAASGGGEQFF TGTGCCAGCAGTTTGGCGGCTAGCGGGGGGGGGGAGCAGTTCTTC
18 many TRBD2 TRBJ2-1 TRBV30 CAWIPAGGAPSSYNEQFF TGTGCCTGGATCCCCGCGGGGGGGGCCCCAAGCTCCTACAATGAGCAGTTCTTC
14 many - TRBJ2-7 TRBV7-8 CASSLALTGYEQYF TGTGCCAGCAGCTTAGCGCTCACGGGTTACGAGCAGTACTTC
15 many TRBD2 TRBJ2-1 TRBV2 CASTRRLAGDNEQFF TGTGCCAGCACTAGAAGACTAGCGGGGGATAATGAGCAGTTCTTC
15 - TRBD2 TRBJ2-3 TRBV2 CASNGRGTTGDTQYF TGTGCCAGCAACGGGAGGGGGACGACGGGAGATACGCAGTATTTT